Each of the 3 T cell receptor beta chains below was sequenced from the same sample in a study of T cells after yellow fever vaccination. Each CDR3 protein gets one entry after TCRdb re-called the 5' RACE reads with MiXCR. The sample contains fewer than 350,000 distinct CDR3 sequences, around 3.6% of which appear only once. The sample here was PBMCs, taken on the day of the yellow fever booster vaccination. The receptors were gathered from a man aged 18 to 30 who received the YFV17D yellow fever vaccine.

This clonotype was found a few times. This chain connects TRBV5-5 to TRBJ2-7; 8 bases line up with TRBD1. V lost 1 base and J lost 2; bases outside the gene matches: 8. The CDR3 is 16 amino acids. Germline loops: CDR1 SGHKS, CDR2 YYEKEE (reference sequence). The CDR3 coding sequence is TGTGCCAGCAGCTTGATACCGGGACAGGACGCCTACGAGCAGTACGTC. This encodes CASSLIPGQDAYEQYV.

This clonotype was counted many times. The rearrangement joins TRBV20-1 to TRBJ2-3; 10 bases fit TRBD2. Per the germline V gene, CDR1 is DFQATT and CDR2 is SNEGSKA (reference sequence). This CDR3 has 17 residues. The V segment lost 0 bases and the J segment 4 bases; nucleotides outside the gene matches: 10. CDR3 sequence (DNA): TGCAGTGCTAGAGATCATCAAGGAGCGGGGGGGGCAGATACGCAGTATTTT. Protein: CSARDHQGAGGADTQYF.

This clonotype was seen a few times. This chain connects TRBV20-1 to TRBJ1-1; TRBD1 matches at 7 bases. CDR3 length: 15 residues. Trimming at V came to 2 bases and at J to 0 bases, leaving 6 bases not matched to a gene. The germline V gene encodes CDR1 DFQATT and CDR2 SNEGSKA (reference sequence). The chain's CDR3 is CSARNRGTVNTEAFF. CDR3 DNA: TGCAGTGCTAGAAACCGGGGGACAGTGAACACTGAAGCTTTCTTT.